This T cell receptor (beta chain) was found in a study of cytomegalovirus exposure and HLA in healthy donors. A word on this clone: Antigen specificity is unknown.

Study-wide findings and caveats: It was in a later analysis that TCR association rates were seen to vary by HLA locus, highest for DRB1 and lowest for HLA-C.

13 Jbeta primers and 60 Vbeta primers were used for the PCR. Sequenced by immunoSEQ multiplex PCR; TCRdb stores in-frame clones only, minus some. This sample's clone table lists 65,000 to 80,000 clones. The receptor's source is a female donor in good health and CMV-seropositive. The specimen sequenced was PBMCs.

The CDR3 loop is CASSPPGTGQNYGYTF. The CDR3, as DNA: TGTGCCAGCAGCCCCCCTGGGACAGGGCAAAACTATGGCTACACCTTC. The chain has TRBV5-4 and TRBJ1-2; 9 nucleotides align to TRBD1. The V segment lost 4 bases and the J segment 2 bases; nucleotides outside the gene matches: 9. The CDR3 is 16 amino acids. The V gene's germline CDR1 is SGHNT and CDR2 YYREEE (reference sequence).